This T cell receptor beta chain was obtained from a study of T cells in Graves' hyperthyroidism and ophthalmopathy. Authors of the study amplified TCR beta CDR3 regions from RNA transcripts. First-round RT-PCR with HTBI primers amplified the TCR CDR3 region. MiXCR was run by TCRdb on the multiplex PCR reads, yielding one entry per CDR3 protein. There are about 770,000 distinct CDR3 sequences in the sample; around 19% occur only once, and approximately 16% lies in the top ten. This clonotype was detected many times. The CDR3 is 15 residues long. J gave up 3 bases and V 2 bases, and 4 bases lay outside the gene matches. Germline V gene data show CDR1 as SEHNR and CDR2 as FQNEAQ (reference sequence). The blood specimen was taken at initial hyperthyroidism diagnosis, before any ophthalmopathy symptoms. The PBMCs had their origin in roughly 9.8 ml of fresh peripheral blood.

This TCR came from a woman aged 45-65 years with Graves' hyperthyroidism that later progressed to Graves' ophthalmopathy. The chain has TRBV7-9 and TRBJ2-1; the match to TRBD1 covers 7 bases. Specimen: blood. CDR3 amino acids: CASSLIDRDYNEQFF. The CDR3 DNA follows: TGTGCCAGCAGCTTAATTGACAGGGACTACAATGAGCAGTTCTTC.